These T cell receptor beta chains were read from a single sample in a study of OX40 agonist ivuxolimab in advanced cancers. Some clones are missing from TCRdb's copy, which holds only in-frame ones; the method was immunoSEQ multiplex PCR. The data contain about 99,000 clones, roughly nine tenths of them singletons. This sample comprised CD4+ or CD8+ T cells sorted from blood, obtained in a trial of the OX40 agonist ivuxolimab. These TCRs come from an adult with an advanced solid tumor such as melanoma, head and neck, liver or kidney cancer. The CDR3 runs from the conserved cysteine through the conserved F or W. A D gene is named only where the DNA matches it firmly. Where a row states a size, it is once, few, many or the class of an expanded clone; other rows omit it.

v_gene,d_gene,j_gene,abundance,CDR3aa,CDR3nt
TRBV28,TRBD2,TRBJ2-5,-,CASSQAGGGKETQYF,TGTGCCAGCAGTCAGGCGGGCGGGGGTAAAGAGACCCAGTACTTC
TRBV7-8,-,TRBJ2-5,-,CASSFSTAFVTQYF,TGTGCCAGCAGCTTCTCGACAGCGTTCGTGACCCAGTACTTC
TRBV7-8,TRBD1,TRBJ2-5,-,CASSARGYGIETQYF,TGTGCCAGCAGCGCCAGGGGGTATGGGATTGAGACCCAGTACTTC
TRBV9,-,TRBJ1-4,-,CASSVDGGSGEKLFF,TGTGCCAGCAGCGTAGACGGGGGCTCAGGGGAAAAACTGTTTTTT
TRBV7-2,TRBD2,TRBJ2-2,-,CASSLGSAGVQGELFF,TGTGCCAGCAGCTTAGGGTCGGCGGGAGTTCAGGGGGAGCTGTTTTTT
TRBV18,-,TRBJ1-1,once,CASSPRTGLNTEAFF,TGTGCCAGCTCACCACGTACAGGGTTGAACACTGAAGCTTTCTTT
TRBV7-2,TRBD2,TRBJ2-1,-,CASRPPAGGPHEQFF,TGTGCCAGCAGACCTCCAGCGGGAGGGCCCCATGAGCAGTTCTTC
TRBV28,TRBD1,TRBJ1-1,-,CASSLPGTGVNTEAFF,TGTGCCAGCAGTTTACCTGGGACAGGGGTGAACACTGAAGCTTTCTTT
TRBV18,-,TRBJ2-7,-,CASSSTYEQYF,TGTGCCAGCTCATCGACCTACGAGCAGTACTTC
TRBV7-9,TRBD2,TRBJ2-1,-,CASSSGTSGEQFF,TGTGCCAGCAGCTCCGGGACTAGCGGCGAGCAGTTCTTC
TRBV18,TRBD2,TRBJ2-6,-,CASSSRGTSGSGANVLTF,TGTGCCAGCTCATCCCGAGGGACTAGCGGCTCTGGGGCCAACGTCCTGACTTTC
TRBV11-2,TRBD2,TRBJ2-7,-,CAWRGTSGRFYEQYF,TGTGCCTGGCGCGGGACTAGCGGGAGATTTTACGAGCAGTACTTC
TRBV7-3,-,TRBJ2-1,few,CASSLGGGGSYNEQFF,TGTGCCAGCAGCTTAGGAGGCGGAGGGTCCTACAATGAGCAGTTCTTC
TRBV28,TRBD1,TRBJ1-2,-,CASNSPWTGGGYGYTF,TGTGCCAGCAACTCACCATGGACAGGGGGCGGCTATGGCTACACCTTC
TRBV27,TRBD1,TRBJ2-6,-,CASSPKLRTGFSGANVLTF,TGTGCCAGCAGTCCGAAACTTCGGACAGGGTTCTCTGGGGCCAACGTCCTGACTTTC
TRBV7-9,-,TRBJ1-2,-,CASSLAAGDNYGYTF,TGTGCCAGCAGCTTAGCCGCGGGGGATAACTATGGCTACACCTTC
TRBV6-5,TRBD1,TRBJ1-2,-,CASSPTGAYGYTF,TGTGCCAGCAGTCCCACAGGGGCCTATGGCTACACCTTC
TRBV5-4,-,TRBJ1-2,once,CASSLERGRGYTF,TGTGCCAGCAGCTTGGAACGGGGGCGTGGCTACACCTTC
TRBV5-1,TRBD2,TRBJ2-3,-,CASSGGFPSGSPLVQYF,TGCGCCAGCAGCGGGGGGTTCCCTAGCGGGAGCCCATTGGTGCAGTATTTT
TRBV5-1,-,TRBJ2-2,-,CASSLSSGHTGELFF,TGCGCCAGCAGCTTGAGTAGCGGCCACACCGGGGAGCTGTTTTTT
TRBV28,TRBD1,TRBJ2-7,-,CASSSPAGGTYEQYF,TGTGCCAGCAGTTCCCCGGCAGGGGGCACCTACGAGCAGTACTTC
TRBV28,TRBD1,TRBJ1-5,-,CASSPTGVYQPQHF,TGTGCCAGCAGCCCGACAGGGGTATATCAGCCCCAGCATTTT
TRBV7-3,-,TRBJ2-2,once,CASSFTQGAGELFF,TGTGCCAGCAGCTTTACCCAGGGTGCCGGGGAGCTGTTTTTT
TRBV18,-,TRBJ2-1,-,CASSPGFPVYNEQFF,TGTGCCAGCTCACCAGGATTCCCCGTGTACAATGAGCAGTTCTTC
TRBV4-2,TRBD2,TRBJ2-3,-,CASSHGLAESTDTQYF,TGTGCCAGCAGCCATGGACTAGCCGAAAGCACAGATACGCAGTATTTT
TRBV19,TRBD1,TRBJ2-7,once,CASSFGTAAEQYF,TGTGCCAGTAGTTTCGGGACAGCGGCGGAGCAGTACTTC